This TCR beta chain appears in the sequencing data of a study of blood T cell repertoires in COVID-19 (dated by TCRdb to between 2020 and 2021). In the study overall: Collaborator samples came from the United States, Italy and Spain and covered acute and convalescent phases of COVID-19. The prospective study material was composed of cDNA or gDNA derived from T cells, B-cell-depleted T cells, or PBMCs. Subjects who had been exposed to COVID-19, were actively infected with it, or had recovered from it provided the deeply sampled blood TCRbeta repertoires that made up the dataset. The repertoires were released in a freely available public database intended as a resource for research on the immune response to SARS-CoV-2. The samples were drawn from two sources: the first 160 participants of the ongoing ImmuneRACE study, and 950 to 1,500 subjects contributed by 6 global collaborators. Nearly every sample came with metadata listing a de-identified subject ID, COVID-19 status, age in years and sex. Where HLA class I and class II types were available, the types were taken from metadata supplied by the sample provider, not from assay-based typing. What the study reported, not specific to this receptor: The quantity of clinical and demographic metadata differed by source and by participant and was supplied without curation.

One collaborating source in Seattle enrolled patients while the patients were actively infected and followed the patients over time throughout the course of disease. The collaborating institutions used their own protocols to collect whole blood in K2EDTA tubes. For TCRbeta analysis, collaborator samples were shipped as frozen whole blood, as isolated PBMCs, or as DNA extracted from either sample type. From the cysteine up to the phenylalanine, the CDR3 has a length of 15 residues. The sequence is cut down to CDR3 DNA, 45 bases in frame from base 1. V is pared back by 5 bases and J by 0 bases, with 11 bases lying between the germline termini. The germline V gene provides CDR1 MNHEY and CDR2 SVGAGI. Remarks on this clone: Its antigen remains unidentified. No much larger clone exists at a distance of one base, and base qualities are not known.

The immunoSEQ Assay, a bias-controlled multiplex PCR, was used to amplify TCRbeta CDR3 regions from genomic DNA. In the authors' own workflow: The number of nucleated cells in each sample was estimated from the amplification of reference gene primers within the assay. To quantify the absolute abundance of each unique TCRbeta CDR3 rearrangement, sequence reads were collapsed and filtered. For each sample, productive Simpson clonality was calculated by taking the square root of Simpson's diversity index across productive rearrangements. TCRdb retrieved this table from immuneACCESS and kept in-frame rearrangements only. Not all clones are present; in checked studies, unresolved V genes account for under half, and no reason is known for the remainder. V and J calls and clone size follow that table, whereas D and trimming were derived from the DNA. The sample table shows some 150,000 clones, and around 85% are seen once. The ten largest make up 6.5% to 9.5% of the sample.

This sequence originates from a woman in her sixties or seventies with COVID-19, enrolled during active disease. The sequencing sample was made of peripheral blood. The sequence joins TRBV6-5 to TRBJ1-5; the best D guess is TRBD1, with 6 bases matching. CDR3 region: CASSPRTDSNQPQHF. The bases read TGTGCCAGCAGTCCCCGGACAGATAGCAATCAGCCCCAGCATTTT.